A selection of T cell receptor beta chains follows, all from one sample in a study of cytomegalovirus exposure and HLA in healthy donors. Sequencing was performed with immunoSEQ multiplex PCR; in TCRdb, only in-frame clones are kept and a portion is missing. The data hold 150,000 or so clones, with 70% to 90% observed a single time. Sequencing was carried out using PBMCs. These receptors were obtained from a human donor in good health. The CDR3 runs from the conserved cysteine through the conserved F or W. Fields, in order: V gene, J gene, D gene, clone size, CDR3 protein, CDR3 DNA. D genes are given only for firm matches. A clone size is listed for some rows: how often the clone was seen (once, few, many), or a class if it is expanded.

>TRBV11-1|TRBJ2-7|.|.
CASSLYREAEQYF
TGTGCCAGCAGCTTATACAGGGAAGCCGAGCAGTACTTC
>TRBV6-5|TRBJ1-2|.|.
CASSNGQYYGYTF
TGTGCCAGCAGCAACGGACAGTACTATGGCTACACCTTC
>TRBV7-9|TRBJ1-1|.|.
CASSLIMNTEAFF
TGTGCCAGCAGCTTAATCATGAACACTGAAGCTTTCTTT
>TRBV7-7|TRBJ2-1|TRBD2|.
CASSPSGGYNEQFF
TGTGCTAGCAGTCCTAGCGGGGGCTACAATGAGCAGTTCTTC
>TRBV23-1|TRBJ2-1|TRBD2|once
CASSLPLRSGRFSNEQFF
TGCGCCAGCAGTCTCCCCTTACGCAGCGGGAGATTTAGCAATGAGCAGTTCTTC
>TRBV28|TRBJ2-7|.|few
CASRPPVQYEQYF
TGTGCCAGCAGGCCCCCCGTACAGTACGAGCAGTACTTC
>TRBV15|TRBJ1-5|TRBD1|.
CATSRGTGGNQPQHF
TGTGCCACCAGCAGAGGGACAGGGGGCAATCAGCCCCAGCATTTT
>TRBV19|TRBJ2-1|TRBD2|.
CASSIARGGREQFF
TGTGCCAGTAGTATAGCTCGGGGGGGGCGTGAGCAGTTCTTC
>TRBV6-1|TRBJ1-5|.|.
CASRQSNQPQHF
TGTGCCAGCAGACAAAGCAATCAGCCCCAGCATTTT
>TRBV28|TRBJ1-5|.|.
CASSSPGGHNQPQHF
TGTGCCAGCAGTTCCCCGGGAGGACACAATCAGCCCCAGCATTTT
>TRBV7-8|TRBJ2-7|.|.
CASSRGTYSYEQYF
TGTGCCAGCAGCCGGGGGACTTACTCCTACGAGCAGTACTTC
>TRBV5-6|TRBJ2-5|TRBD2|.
CATEERGYQETQYF
TGTGCCACCGAGGAGCGGGGGTACCAAGAGACCCAGTACTTC
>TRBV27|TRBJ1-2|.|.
CASTPNGFRGGGYTF
TGTGCCAGCACCCCGAACGGCTTCAGGGGCGGTGGCTACACCTTC
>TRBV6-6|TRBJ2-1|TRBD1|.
CASSYQGDEQFF
TGTGCCAGCAGTTATCAGGGGGATGAGCAGTTCTTC
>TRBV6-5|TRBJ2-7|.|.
CASSYLGGTDYEQYF
TGTGCCAGCAGTTACTTAGGCGGGACAGACTACGAGCAGTACTTC
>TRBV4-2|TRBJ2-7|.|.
CASSPLTDSTYEQYF
TGTGCCAGCAGCCCTCTGACGGACAGTACCTACGAGCAGTACTTC
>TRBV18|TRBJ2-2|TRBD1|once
CASSRTGGLAGELFF
TGTGCCAGCTCACGGACAGGGGGCTTGGCCGGGGAGCTGTTTTTT
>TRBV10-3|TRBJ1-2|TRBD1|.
CAISGTGTGHGYTF
TGTGCCATCAGTGGGACCGGGACAGGGCATGGCTACACCTTC
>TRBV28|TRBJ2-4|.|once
CASSSRRDPKNIQYF
TGTGCCAGCAGTTCGCGGAGAGATCCCAAAAACATTCAGTACTTC
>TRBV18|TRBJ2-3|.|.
CASSNRGTDTQYF
TGTGCCAGCTCCAACCGGGGCACAGATACGCAGTATTTT
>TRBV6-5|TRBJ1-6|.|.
CASSYGGTNSPLHF
TGTGCCAGCAGTTATGGGGGCACCAATTCACCCCTCCACTTT
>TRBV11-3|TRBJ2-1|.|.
CASSLVFGKGHNEQFF
TGTGCCAGCAGCTTAGTTTTCGGTAAGGGGCACAATGAGCAGTTCTTC
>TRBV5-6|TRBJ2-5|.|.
CASSSPGYQETQYF
TGTGCCAGCAGCTCACCGGGGTACCAAGAGACCCAGTACTTC
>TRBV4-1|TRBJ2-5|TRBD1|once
CASSQATLLSRDSSQETQYF
TGCGCCAGCAGCCAGGCTACGCTGCTATCAAGGGACAGCTCCCAAGAGACCCAGTACTTC
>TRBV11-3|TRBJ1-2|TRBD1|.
CASSPRQGTNYGYTF
TGTGCCAGCAGCCCGCGACAGGGGACTAACTATGGCTACACCTTC
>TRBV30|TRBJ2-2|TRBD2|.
CARGWRERGTGELFF
TGTGCCCGGGGGTGGCGGGAGCGGGGCACCGGGGAGCTGTTTTTT
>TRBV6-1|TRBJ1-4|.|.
CASSEVWLGRGIGKLFF
TGTGCCAGCAGTGAGGTGTGGCTGGGAAGGGGAATCGGAAAACTGTTTTTT
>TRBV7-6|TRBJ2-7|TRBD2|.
CASSLLPHVGLAGVYEQYF
TGTGCCAGCAGCTTACTCCCCCACGTGGGGCTAGCGGGAGTCTACGAGCAGTACTTC
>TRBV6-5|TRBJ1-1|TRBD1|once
CASSRQGENTEAFF
TGTGCCAGCAGTCGACAGGGCGAGAACACTGAAGCTTTCTTT
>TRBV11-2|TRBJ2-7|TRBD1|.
CASSLYRGAYEQYF
TGTGCCAGCAGCTTATACAGGGGTGCCTACGAGCAGTACTTC
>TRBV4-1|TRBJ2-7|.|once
CASSPGWTGAYEQYF
TGCGCCAGCAGCCCCGGCTGGACGGGGGCCTACGAGCAGTACTTC
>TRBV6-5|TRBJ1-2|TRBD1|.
CASSTGQGGYGYTF
TGTGCCAGCAGTACCGGACAGGGCGGCTATGGCTACACCTTC
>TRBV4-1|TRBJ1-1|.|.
CASSQQGTMNTEAFF
TGCGCCAGCAGCCAGCAGGGTACTATGAACACTGAAGCTTTCTTT
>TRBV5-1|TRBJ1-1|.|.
CASSLGLGGSPGGEAFF
TGCGCCAGCAGCTTGGGCCTGGGGGGATCCCCGGGAGGTGAAGCTTTCTTT